The 22 T cell receptor beta chains listed next were all sequenced from one sample in a study of low-dose radiotherapy and immunotherapy resistance in tumors. First-strand cDNA used TRAV- and TRBV-specific primers, covering alpha and beta chains. TCR amplification involved 20 PCR cycles with a constant-region primer and V-primer adapter. MiXCR was run by TCRdb on the reads, yielding one entry per CDR3 protein. The repertoire holds approximately 11,000 distinct CDR3 sequences, about 51% seen once, with 7.5% to 9% in the top ten. Source of these receptors: a human donor with advanced metastatic prostate, ovarian, gallbladder or colorectal cancer (not recorded which). This table probably holds off-target reads from a library built for another chain.

V gene TRBV18 combines with J gene TRBJ1-4; D not certain. The CDR3 spans 13 residues. Germline assignment: CDR1 KGHSH and CDR2 LQKENI. With 5 bases removed from V and 5 bases from J, the gap between germline ends came to 9 bases. Written as DNA, the CDR3 is TGTGCCAGCTCAACAACAGAGAATGAAAAACTGTTTTTT. Its protein product is CASSTTENEKLFF.

The V and J genes are TRBV5-4 and TRBJ2-2, with 10 bases that match TRBD2. Germline assignment: CDR1 SGHNT and CDR2 YYREEE (reference sequence). The J segment lost 0 bases and the V segment lost 1 base, leaving 9 bases of the junction unmatched. The CDR3 loop spans 19 amino acids. CDR3 sequence: CASSLSLLAGGSNTGELFF. CDR3 nucleotides: TGTGCCAGCAGCTTGTCTCTCTTAGCGGGGGGATCGAACACCGGGGAGCTGTTTTTT. The full variable domain, in which reference TRBV5-4 and TRBJ2-2 provide the parts outside the CDR3, is ETGVTQSPTHLIKTRGQQVTLRCSSQSGHNTVSWYQQALGQGPQFIFQYYREEENGRGNFPPRFSGLQFPNYSSELNVNALELDDSALYLCASSLSLLAGGSNTGELFFGEGSRLTVL.

The chain couples TRBV5-1 to TRBJ2-7, with TRBD1 matching 9 bases. The J segment lost 0 bases and the V segment lost 4 bases, leaving 2 bases of the junction unmatched. CDR3 length: 14 residues. Germline loops: CDR1 SGHRS, CDR2 YFSETQ. CDR3 residues: CASSTGQGSYEQYF. The CDR3 bases are TGCGCCAGCAGCACGGGACAGGGCTCCTACGAGCAGTACTTC. The variable domain in full, completed from reference TRBV5-1 and TRBJ2-7, reads KAGVTQTPRYLIKTRGQQVTLSCSPISGHRSVSWYQQTPGQGLQFLFEYFSETQRNKGNFPGRFSGRQFSNSRSEMNVSTLELGDSALYLCASSTGQGSYEQYFGPGTRLTVT.

The chain couples TRBV5-1 to TRBJ1-5; D is unresolved. Germline loops: CDR1 SGHRS, CDR2 YFSETQ. The V end lost 5 bases, the J end lost 3 bases, and 12 bases lay between the germline ends. This CDR3 region has 14 residues. The CDR3 reads CASSVDGVNQPQHF. CDR3 sequence (DNA): TGCGCCAGCAGTGTCGATGGAGTCAATCAGCCCCAGCATTTT.

This clonotype was recorded a few times. The V and J genes are TRBV5-6 and TRBJ2-1, with 7 bases that match TRBD2. CDR3 length: 14 amino acids. Trimming removed 0 bases from V and 9 bases from J; junction bases left unmatched: 6. Germline V gives CDR1 SGHDT, CDR2 YYEEEE. The DNA for the CDR3 is TGTGCCAGCAGCTTGGGGGGAGGGGAGGCTGAGCAGTTCTTC. This translates into CASSLGGGEAEQFF.

This clonotype was seen a handful of times. This chain connects TRBV2 to TRBJ2-7; perhaps TRBD2 as D (7 bases). Germline assignment: CDR1 SNHLY and CDR2 FYNNEI. V lost 4 bases, J lost 6 bases, and 19 bases lay in between. The CDR3 totals 15 residues. The CDR3 is CASSVEGGGRSEQYF. The DNA for the CDR3 is TGTGCCAGCAGTGTGGAGGGAGGGGGACGTTCCGAGCAGTACTTC.

The chain combines TRBV6-4 with TRBJ2-2, with D perhaps being TRBD1 or TRBD2 (6 bases each). This CDR3 comprises 14 residues. Trimming removed 2 bases at V and 3 bases at J, with 7 bases between. Germline V gene data show CDR1 as MRHNA and CDR2 as SNTAGT. The CDR3 region is CASSDRGDTGELFF. The CDR3 region has the DNA TGTGCCAGCAGTGACAGGGGGGACACCGGGGAGCTGTTTTTT.

This chain connects TRBV20-1 to TRBJ2-1; possible D gene TRBD1, 6 bases. The germline V gene encodes CDR1 DFQATT and CDR2 SNEGSKA (reference sequence). The CDR3 sequence is 15 residues long. V shed 0 bases and J shed 6 bases, with 15 bases lying between them. CDR3 amino acids: CSARDSAKGGNEQFF. As DNA, the CDR3 is TGCAGTGCTAGAGATTCGGCCAAAGGGGGCAATGAGCAGTTCTTC.

The rearrangement uses TRBV28 and TRBJ1-1; unclear D gene. The CDR3 is 17 amino acids. V lost 2 bases and J 6 bases, leaving 22 bases between the germline ends. The germline gives CDR1 MDHEN, CDR2 SYDVKM. The CDR3 bases are TGTGCCAGCAGTTTAAAAGGTCTCGGGTACAGCCGCCCTGAAGCTTTCTTT. Residues: CASSLKGLGYSRPEAFF.

The chain joins TRBV4-1 to TRBJ2-7; TRBD1 is a possible D gene (5 bases). Per the germline V gene, CDR1 is MGHRA and CDR2 is YSYEKL. V lost 1 base and J 3 bases, leaving 7 bases between the germline ends. The length of the CDR3 is 13 residues. Here the CDR3 DNA reads TGCGCCAGCAGCCAAGGGGGCAGCTACGAGCAGTACTTC. Protein sequence: CASSQGGSYEQYF.

The V call is TRBV5-4, the J call TRBJ2-3; D might be TRBD2 (6 bases). V was shortened by 4 bases and J by 2 bases, with 8 bases between the two germline ends. The CDR3 extends over 13 amino acids. The germline V gene encodes CDR1 SGHNT and CDR2 YYREEE (reference sequence). The CDR3 protein is CASSRDSTDTQYF. CDR3 nucleotide sequence: TGTGCCAGCAGCAGGGACTCCACAGATACGCAGTATTTT. Using reference TRBV5-4 and TRBJ2-3 for the parts outside the CDR3, the full variable domain is ETGVTQSPTHLIKTRGQQVTLRCSSQSGHNTVSWYQQALGQGPQFIFQYYREEENGRGNFPPRFSGLQFPNYSSELNVNALELDDSALYLCASSRDSTDTQYFGPGTRLTVL.

The CDR3 region has the DNA TGTGCCAGCACCGAGGGACGGGCCTCCTACGAGCAGTACTTC. Its protein product is CASTEGRASYEQYF. This chain connects TRBV2 to TRBJ2-7; tentatively, D is TRBD1 or TRBD2 (5 bases each). CDR1 is SNHLY and CDR2 is FYNNEI in the germline V gene. The CDR3 length is 14 residues. V lost 7 bases, J lost 0 bases, and 13 bases lay in between. Variable domain in full (rest from reference TRBV2 and TRBJ2-7): EPEVTQTPSHQVTQMGQEVILRCVPISNHLYFYWYRQILGQKVEFLVSFYNNEISEKSEIFDDQFSVERPDGSNFTLKIRSTKLEDSAMYFCASTEGRASYEQYFGPGTRLTVT.

This clonotype was observed a few times. This chain uses TRBV4-1 with TRBJ2-7; D is possibly TRBD1 or TRBD2 (5 bases each). This CDR3 spans 13 amino acids. CDR1 and CDR2 from the germline V gene are MGHRA and YSYEKL. The V end was cut by 4 bases, the J end by 4 bases, with 11 bases between. CDR3 residues: CASSPGRTYEQYF. The CDR3 nucleotides read TGCGCCAGCAGCCCGGGACGGACATACGAGCAGTACTTC.

The V and J genes are TRBV20-1 and TRBJ2-7, with D possibly being TRBD1 (6 bases). The length of the CDR3 is 16 residues. CDR1 and CDR2 (germline): DFQATT, SNEGSKA (reference sequence). V dropped 0 bases and J dropped 6 bases, with 21 bases sitting between them. CDR3 coding DNA: TGCAGTGCTAGAGATTGGTTTGGGGGCGGTAGTTTCGAGCAGTACTTC. This translates into CSARDWFGGGSFEQYF.

The rearrangement joins TRBV9 to TRBJ2-5; no reliable D call. CDR3 length equals 14 residues. V was trimmed by 4 bases and J by 1 base, leaving 11 bases between them. Germline CDR1 and CDR2: SGDLS and YYNGEE. CDR3 residues: CASSQVAVQETQYF. The CDR3 DNA reads as TGTGCCAGCAGCCAGGTGGCGGTCCAAGAGACCCAGTACTTC.

J is TRBJ2-7 and V is TRBV18; no clear D. Between the trimmed V and J ends, which lost 4 bases and 2 bases, there was a span of 9 bases. The CDR3 sequence is 13 residues long. Germline V gene lookup returns CDR1 KGHSH and CDR2 LQKENI. Written as DNA, the CDR3 is TGTGCCAGCTCACTCCGGGCCGCCTACGAGCAGTACTTC. This encodes CASSLRAAYEQYF.

This clonotype was detected once. This chain connects TRBV19 to TRBJ2-1, with unresolved D. This CDR3 is 16 amino acids long. V gave up 9 bases and J gave up 7 bases, with 25 bases separating them. Germline V gene lookup returns CDR1 LNHDA and CDR2 SQIVND (reference sequence). CDR3 nucleotide sequence: TGTGCCAGCAGGACCTCAGGAAGCAGCTGGATGAATGAGCAGTTCTTC. It is translated as CASRTSGSSWMNEQFF.

On this clonotype: At one end, the junction sequence differs from germline, possibly due to a read error. The chain combines TRBV13 with TRBJ1-2, with D unresolved. This CDR3 spans 14 amino acids. CDR1 is PRHDT, CDR2 FYEKMQ, per germline (reference sequence). The chain's CDR3 is CATSRDKSIYGYTF. CDR3 sequence (DNA): TGTGCCACCAGCAGAGATAAGAGTATCTATGGCTACACCTTC.

V usage is TRBV28 and J usage is TRBJ2-1, with 11 bases lining up with TRBD2. Germline V CDR1 and CDR2: MDHEN, SYDVKM. The J segment lost 7 bases and the V segment lost 7 bases, leaving 12 bases of the junction unmatched. The CDR3 sequence is 16 residues long. This chain's CDR3 is CASTHLGTSGFNEQFF. The CDR3 DNA sequence: TGTGCCAGCACCCACTTGGGGACTAGCGGATTTAATGAGCAGTTCTTC. The variable domain in full, with the rest retrieved from reference TRBV28 and TRBJ2-1, is DVKVTQSSRYLVKRTGEKVFLECVQDMDHENMFWYRQDPGLGLRLIYFSYDVKMKEKGDIPEGYSVSREKKERFSLILESASTNQTSMYLCASTHLGTSGFNEQFFGPGTRLTVL.

This clonotype has only a few counts. This chain uses TRBV28 with TRBJ2-3, with D unclear. Looked up from germline, CDR1 is MDHEN and CDR2 is SYDVKM. V was clipped by 6 bases and J by 4 bases, with 11 bases between them. The CDR3 is 13 amino acids. DNA for the CDR3: TGTGCCAGCAGCCCAACTGGGGCAGATACGCAGTATTTT. The encoded protein is CASSPTGADTQYF.

As DNA, the CDR3 is TGCAGTGGGACGGACAGGGCGAACTATGGCTACACCTTC. Translating gives CSGTDRANYGYTF. The gene calls are TRBV20-1 and TRBJ1-2; 8 bases agree with TRBD1. The CDR3 contains 13 residues. V trimming: 7 bases; J trimming: 2 bases; junction bases outside the gene matches: 6. Germline V gene lookup returns CDR1 DFQATT and CDR2 SNEGSKA (reference sequence).

V usage is TRBV12-3 or TRBV12-4 and J usage is TRBJ2-1; D possibly corresponds to TRBD2 (7 bases). V lost 7 bases to trimming and J lost 3 bases, with 13 bases between them. The CDR3 contains 14 residues. CDR3 sequence: CASTYGGLYNEQFF. The CDR3 DNA follows: TGTGCCAGCACCTACGGGGGGCTCTACAATGAGCAGTTCTTC.